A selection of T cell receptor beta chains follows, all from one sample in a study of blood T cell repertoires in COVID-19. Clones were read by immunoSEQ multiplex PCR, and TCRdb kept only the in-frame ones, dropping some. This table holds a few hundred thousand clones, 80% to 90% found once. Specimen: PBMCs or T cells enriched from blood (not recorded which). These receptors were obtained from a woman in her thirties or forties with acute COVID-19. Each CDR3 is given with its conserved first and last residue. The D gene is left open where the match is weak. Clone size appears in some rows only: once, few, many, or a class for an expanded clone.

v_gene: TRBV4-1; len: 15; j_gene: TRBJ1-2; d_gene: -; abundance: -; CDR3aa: CASSQEVATRGGYTF; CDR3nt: TGCGCCAGCAGCCAAGAAGTGGCAACACGGGGTGGCTACACCTTC
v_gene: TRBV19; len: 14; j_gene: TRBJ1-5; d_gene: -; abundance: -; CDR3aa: CASSTVSGNQPQHF; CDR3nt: TGTGCCAGTAGTACAGTAAGCGGCAATCAGCCCCAGCATTTT
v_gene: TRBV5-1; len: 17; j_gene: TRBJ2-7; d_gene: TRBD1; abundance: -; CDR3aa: CASSLGPTKTGNYEQYF; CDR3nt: TGCGCCAGCAGCTTGGGGCCCACAAAGACAGGGAACTACGAGCAGTACTTC
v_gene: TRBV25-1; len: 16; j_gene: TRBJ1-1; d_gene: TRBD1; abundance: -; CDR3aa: CASSRPHGQGGTEAFF; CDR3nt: TGTGCCAGCAGTCGGCCCCACGGACAGGGCGGCACTGAAGCTTTCTTT
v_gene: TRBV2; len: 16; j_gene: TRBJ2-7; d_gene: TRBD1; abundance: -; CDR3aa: CASSFRDRGRSDEQYF; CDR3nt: TGTGCCAGCAGTTTTAGGGACAGGGGCCGGTCCGACGAGCAGTACTTC
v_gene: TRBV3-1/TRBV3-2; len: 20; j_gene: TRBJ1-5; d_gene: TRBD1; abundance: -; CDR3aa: CASSPNPSQGNFYSNQPQHF; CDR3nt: TGTGCCAGCAGTCCCAACCCTTCACAGGGGAATTTTTATAGCAATCAGCCCCAGCATTTT
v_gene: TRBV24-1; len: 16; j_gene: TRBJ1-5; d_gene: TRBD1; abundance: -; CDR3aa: CATSVGGKGVNQPQHF; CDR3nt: TGTGCCACCAGTGTAGGGGGCAAGGGGGTGAATCAGCCCCAGCATTTT
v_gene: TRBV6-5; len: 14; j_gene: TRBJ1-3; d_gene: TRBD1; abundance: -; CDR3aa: CATKTGGGGNTIYF; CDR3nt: TGTGCCACCAAAACAGGGGGCGGTGGAAACACCATATATTTT
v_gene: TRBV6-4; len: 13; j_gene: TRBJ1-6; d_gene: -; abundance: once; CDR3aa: CASSRAVNSPLHF; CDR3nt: TGTGCCAGCAGCAGGGCCGTGAATTCACCCCTCCACTTT
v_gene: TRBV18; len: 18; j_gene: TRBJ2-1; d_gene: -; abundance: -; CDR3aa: CASSPNILGANSYNEQFF; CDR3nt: TGTGCCAGCTCACCTAACATACTAGGCGCCAACTCCTACAATGAGCAGTTCTTC
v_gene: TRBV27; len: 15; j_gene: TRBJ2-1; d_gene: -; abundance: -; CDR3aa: CASSEQGNYYFGQFF; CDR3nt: TGTGCCAGCAGTGAACAGGGTAATTACTACTTCGGGCAGTTCTTC
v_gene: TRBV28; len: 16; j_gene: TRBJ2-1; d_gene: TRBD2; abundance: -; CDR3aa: CASSPLAVSSYNEQFF; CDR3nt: TGTGCCAGCAGTCCCCTAGCGGTAAGCTCCTACAATGAGCAGTTCTTC
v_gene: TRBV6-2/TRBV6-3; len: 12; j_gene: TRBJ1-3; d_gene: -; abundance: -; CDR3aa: CASSPRGNTIYF; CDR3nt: TGTGCCAGCAGCCCCCGGGGGAACACCATATATTTT
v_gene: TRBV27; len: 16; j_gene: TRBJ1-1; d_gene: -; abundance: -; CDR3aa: CASSLGRWTENTEAFF; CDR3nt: TGTGCCAGCAGTTTGGGCCGATGGACAGAGAACACTGAAGCTTTCTTT
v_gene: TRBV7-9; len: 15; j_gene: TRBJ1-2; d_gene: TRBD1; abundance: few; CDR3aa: CASSFVSGGTDGYTF; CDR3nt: TGTGCCAGCAGCTTTGTGTCAGGGGGCACGGATGGCTACACCTTC
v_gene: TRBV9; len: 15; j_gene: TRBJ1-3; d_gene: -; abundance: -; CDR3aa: CASSVGRGAGNTIYF; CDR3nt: TGTGCCAGCAGCGTAGGTCGGGGGGCTGGAAACACCATATATTTT
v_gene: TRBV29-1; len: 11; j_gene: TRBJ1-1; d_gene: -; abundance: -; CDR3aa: CSVNTNTEAFF; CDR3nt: TGCAGCGTTAACACGAACACTGAAGCTTTCTTT
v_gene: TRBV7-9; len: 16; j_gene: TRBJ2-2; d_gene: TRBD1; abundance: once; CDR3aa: CASSPRGQANTGELFF; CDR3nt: TGTGCCAGCAGCCCGAGGGGGCAGGCGAACACCGGGGAGCTGTTTTTT
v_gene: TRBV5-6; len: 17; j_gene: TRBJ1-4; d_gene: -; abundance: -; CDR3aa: CASSPKRGHLSNEKLFF; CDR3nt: TGTGCCAGCAGCCCGAAGCGGGGGCATTTATCTAATGAAAAACTGTTTTTT
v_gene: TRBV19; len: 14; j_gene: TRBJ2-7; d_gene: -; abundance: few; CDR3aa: CASSNNRVVEGQYF; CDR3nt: TGTGCCAGTAGCAACAACAGGGTGGTCGAAGGGCAGTACTTC
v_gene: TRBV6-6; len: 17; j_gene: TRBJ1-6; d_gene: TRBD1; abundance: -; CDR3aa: CASSRMTGQFSNSPLHF; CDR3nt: TGTGCCAGCAGTCGGATGACAGGGCAGTTTTCGAATTCACCCCTCCACTTT
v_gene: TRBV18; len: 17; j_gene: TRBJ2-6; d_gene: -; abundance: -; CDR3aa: CASSPDSPVSGANVLTF; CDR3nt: TGTGCCAGCTCACCCGACAGCCCAGTCTCTGGGGCCAACGTCCTGACTTTC
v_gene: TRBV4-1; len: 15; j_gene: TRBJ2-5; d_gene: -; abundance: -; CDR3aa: CASSPQGEVPETQYF; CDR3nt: TGCGCCAGCAGCCCCCAGGGGGAGGTCCCAGAGACCCAGTACTTC
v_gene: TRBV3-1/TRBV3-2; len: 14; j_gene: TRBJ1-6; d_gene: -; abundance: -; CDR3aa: CASSQGQVHSPLHF; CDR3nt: TGTGCCAGCAGCCAAGGCCAGGTCCATTCACCCCTCCACTTT
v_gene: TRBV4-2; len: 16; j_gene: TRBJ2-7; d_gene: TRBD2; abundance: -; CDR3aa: CASSQDLTSATYEQYF; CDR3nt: TGTGCCAGCAGCCAAGATCTTACTAGCGCCACCTACGAGCAGTACTTC
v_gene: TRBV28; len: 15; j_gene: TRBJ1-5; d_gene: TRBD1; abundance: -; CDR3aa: CASSTGTGVNQPQHF; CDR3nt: TGTGCCAGCAGTACCGGGACAGGGGTAAATCAGCCCCAGCATTTT
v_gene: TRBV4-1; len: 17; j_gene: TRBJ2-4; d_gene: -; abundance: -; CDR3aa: CASSQGSAVLAKNIQYF; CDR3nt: TGCGCCAGCAGCCAAGGGTCCGCGGTGCTAGCCAAAAACATTCAGTACTTC
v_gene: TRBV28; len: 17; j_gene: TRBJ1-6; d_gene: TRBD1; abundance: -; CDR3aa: CASSFFRGLNYNSPLHF; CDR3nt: TGTGCCAGCAGTTTTTTCAGGGGGCTAAACTATAATTCACCCCTCCACTTT
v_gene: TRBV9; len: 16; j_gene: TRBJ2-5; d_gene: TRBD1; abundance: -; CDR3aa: CASSVQLGQGQETQYF; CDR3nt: TGTGCCAGCAGCGTCCAGCTTGGACAGGGACAAGAGACCCAGTACTTC
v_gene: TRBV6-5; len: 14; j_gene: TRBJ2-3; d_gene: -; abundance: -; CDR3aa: CASSRKGGTDTQYF; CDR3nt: TGTGCCAGCAGTCGGAAGGGGGGCACAGATACGCAGTATTTT
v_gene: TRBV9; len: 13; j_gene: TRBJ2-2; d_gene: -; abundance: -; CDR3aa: CASSVSPTGELFF; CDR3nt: TGTGCCAGCAGCGTCAGTCCCACCGGGGAGCTGTTTTTT
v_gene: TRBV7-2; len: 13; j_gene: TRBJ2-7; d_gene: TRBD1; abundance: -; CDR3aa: CASSLEGQGERYF; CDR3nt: TGTGCCAGCAGCTTAGAGGGACAGGGGGAGAGATACTTC
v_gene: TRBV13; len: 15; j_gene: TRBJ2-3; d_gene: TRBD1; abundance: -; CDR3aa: CASSLWAGGTDTQYF; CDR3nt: TGTGCCAGCAGCTTATGGGCAGGGGGAACAGATACGCAGTATTTT
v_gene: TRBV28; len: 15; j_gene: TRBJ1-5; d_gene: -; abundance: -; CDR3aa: CASSTYDRFNQPQHF; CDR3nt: TGTGCCAGCAGCACATATGACAGGTTCAATCAGCCCCAGCATTTT
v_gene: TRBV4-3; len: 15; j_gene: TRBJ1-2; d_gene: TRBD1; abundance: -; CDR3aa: CASNRDRGFGYGYTF; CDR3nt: TGCGCCAGCAACCGGGACAGGGGTTTTGGGTATGGCTACACCTTC
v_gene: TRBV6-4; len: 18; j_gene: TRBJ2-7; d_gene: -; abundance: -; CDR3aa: CASSDPRPYETGHYEQYF; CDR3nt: TGTGCCAGCAGTGACCCCAGACCGTACGAGACAGGCCACTACGAGCAGTACTTC
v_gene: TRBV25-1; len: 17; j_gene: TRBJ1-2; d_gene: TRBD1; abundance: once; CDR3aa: CASSGDIGTGSSYGYTF; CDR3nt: TGTGCCAGCAGTGGGGACATTGGGACAGGGAGTTCCTATGGCTACACCTTC
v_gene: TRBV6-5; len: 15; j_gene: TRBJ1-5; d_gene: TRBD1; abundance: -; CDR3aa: CASSRDRGTGQPQHF; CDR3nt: TGTGCCAGCAGTCGGGACAGGGGGACCGGGCAGCCCCAGCATTTT
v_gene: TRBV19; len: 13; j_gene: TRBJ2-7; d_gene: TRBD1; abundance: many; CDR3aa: CATLGQGDYEQYF; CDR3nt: TGTGCCACCCTGGGACAGGGAGACTACGAGCAGTACTTC
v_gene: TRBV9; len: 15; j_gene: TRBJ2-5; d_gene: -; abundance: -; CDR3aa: CASSVGGSSSETQYF; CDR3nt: TGTGCCAGCAGCGTAGGAGGAAGCAGTTCTGAGACCCAGTACTTC
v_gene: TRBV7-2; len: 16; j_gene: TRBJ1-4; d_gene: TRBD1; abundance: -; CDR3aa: CASSLAQGVTNEKLFF; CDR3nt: TGTGCCAGCAGCTTAGCCCAGGGGGTAACTAATGAAAAACTGTTTTTT
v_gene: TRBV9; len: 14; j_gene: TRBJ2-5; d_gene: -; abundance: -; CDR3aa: CASSVGGPSETQYF; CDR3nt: TGTGCCAGCAGCGTAGGTGGCCCCTCGGAGACCCAGTACTTC